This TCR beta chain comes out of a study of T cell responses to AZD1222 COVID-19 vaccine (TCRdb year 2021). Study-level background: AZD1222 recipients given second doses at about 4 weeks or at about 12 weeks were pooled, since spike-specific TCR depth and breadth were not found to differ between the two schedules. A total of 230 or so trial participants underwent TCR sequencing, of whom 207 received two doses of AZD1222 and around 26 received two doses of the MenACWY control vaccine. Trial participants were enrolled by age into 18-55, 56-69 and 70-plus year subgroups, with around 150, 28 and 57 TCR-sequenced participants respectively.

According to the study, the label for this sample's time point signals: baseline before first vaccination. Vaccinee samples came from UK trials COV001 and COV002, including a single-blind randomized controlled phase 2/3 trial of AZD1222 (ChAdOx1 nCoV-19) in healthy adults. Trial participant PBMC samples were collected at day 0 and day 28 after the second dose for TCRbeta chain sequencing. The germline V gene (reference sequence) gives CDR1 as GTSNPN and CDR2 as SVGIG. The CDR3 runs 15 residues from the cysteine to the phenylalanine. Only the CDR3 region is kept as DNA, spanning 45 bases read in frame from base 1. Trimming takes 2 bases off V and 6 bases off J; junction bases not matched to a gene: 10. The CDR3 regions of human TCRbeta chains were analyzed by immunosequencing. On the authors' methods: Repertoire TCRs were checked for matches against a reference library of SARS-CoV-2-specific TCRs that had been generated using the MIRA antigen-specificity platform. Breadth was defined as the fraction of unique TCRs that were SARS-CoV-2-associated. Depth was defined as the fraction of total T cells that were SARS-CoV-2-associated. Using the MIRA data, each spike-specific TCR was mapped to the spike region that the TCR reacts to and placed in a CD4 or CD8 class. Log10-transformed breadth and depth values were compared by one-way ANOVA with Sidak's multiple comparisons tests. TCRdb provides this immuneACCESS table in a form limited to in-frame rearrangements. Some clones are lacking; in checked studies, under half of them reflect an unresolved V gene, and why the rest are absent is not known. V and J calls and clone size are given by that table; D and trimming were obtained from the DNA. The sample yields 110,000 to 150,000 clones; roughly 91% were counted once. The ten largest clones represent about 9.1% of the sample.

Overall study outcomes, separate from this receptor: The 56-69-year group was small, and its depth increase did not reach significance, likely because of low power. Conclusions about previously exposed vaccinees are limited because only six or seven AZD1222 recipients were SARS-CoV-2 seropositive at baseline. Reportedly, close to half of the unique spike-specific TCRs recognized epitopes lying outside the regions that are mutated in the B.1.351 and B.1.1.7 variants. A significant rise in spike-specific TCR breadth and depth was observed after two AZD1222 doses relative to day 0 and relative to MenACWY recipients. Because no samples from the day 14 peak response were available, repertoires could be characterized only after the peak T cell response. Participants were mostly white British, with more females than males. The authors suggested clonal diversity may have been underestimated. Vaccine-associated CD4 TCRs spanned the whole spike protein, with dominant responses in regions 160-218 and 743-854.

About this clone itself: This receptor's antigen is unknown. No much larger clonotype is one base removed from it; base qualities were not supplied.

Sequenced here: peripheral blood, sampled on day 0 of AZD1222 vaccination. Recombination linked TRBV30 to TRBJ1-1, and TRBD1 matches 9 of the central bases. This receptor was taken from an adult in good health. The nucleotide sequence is TGTGCCTGGAGTCCCCCGACAGGGGGTTTCGCTGAAGCTTTCTTT. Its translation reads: CAWSPPTGGFAEAFF.